The next 26 T cell receptor beta chains were all read from a single sample in a study of radiation and T cells in renal cell carcinoma. Using immunoSEQ multiplex PCR, the repertoire was profiled, and TCRdb retains in-frame clones only, with some absent. The sample lists approximately 110,000 clones; around 80% were seen once. Time point noted: baseline pretreatment blood. Treatment: 15 Gy SBRT to primary tumor, nephrectomy 4 weeks later. The sample in question was blood, obtained from a patient whose treatment included radiotherapy and nephrectomy. These receptors originate from a woman aged 60-75 years with renal cell carcinoma.

The chain joins TRBV5-4 to TRBJ1-1; D not certain. CDR3 length: 12 residues. CDR1 SGHNT and CDR2 YYREEE come from the germline V gene (reference sequence). V was cut by 1 base and J by 4 bases, with 5 bases left in between. CDR3 amino acids: CASSLLATEAFF. Here the CDR3 DNA reads TGTGCCAGCAGCTTGCTGGCCACTGAAGCTTTCTTT.

The gene calls are TRBV19 and TRBJ2-1; tentatively, D is TRBD2 (6 bases). Germline values: CDR1 LNHDA, CDR2 SQIVND (reference sequence). Between the trimmed V and J ends, which lost 3 bases and 6 bases, there was a span of 15 bases. The CDR3 has 15 amino acids. The CDR3 DNA reads as TGTGCCAGTAGTATTCTAACGGGGGTTCCCAATGAGCAGTTCTTC. Amino acid sequence: CASSILTGVPNEQFF.

V is TRBV28 and J is TRBJ1-5, with 10 bases identical to TRBD1. Trimming cost V 6 bases and J 8 bases; bases outside gene matches: 13. Germline V CDR1 and CDR2: MDHEN, SYDVKM. This CDR3 has 16 residues. Here the CDR3 reads CASSGRDRGPQEPQHF. The CDR3 DNA follows: TGTGCCAGCAGCGGCAGGGACAGGGGTCCTCAGGAGCCCCAGCATTTT.

This clone was seen only a few times. The rearrangement uses TRBV6-1 and TRBJ2-7; D possibly corresponds to TRBD1 (5 bases). Germline CDR1 and CDR2: MNHNS and SASEGT. This CDR3 contains 16 residues. The germline V and J ends were trimmed by 2 bases and 0 bases, with 14 bases remaining between them. Here the CDR3 reads CASSELKGVPSYEQYF. The CDR3 DNA sequence: TGTGCCAGCAGTGAATTGAAAGGGGTACCCTCCTACGAGCAGTACTTC.

The chain uses TRBV9 and TRBJ2-3; TRBD1 matches 8 bases. The CDR3 extends over 13 amino acids. V lost 5 bases and J lost 2; bases outside the gene matches: 1. Germline lookup yields CDR1 SGDLS and CDR2 YYNGEE. CDR3 protein: CASRDRVTDTQYF. Here the CDR3 DNA reads TGTGCCAGCAGGGACAGGGTCACAGATACGCAGTATTTT.

The chain couples TRBV5-5 to TRBJ2-6, with unresolved D. This CDR3 comprises 16 residues. The germline CDR1 and CDR2 sequences are SGHKS and YYEKEE (reference sequence). The germline V and J ends were trimmed by 3 bases and 0 bases, with 10 bases remaining between them. CDR3: CASSSGRPSGANVLTF. For the CDR3, the DNA is TGTGCCAGCAGCTCAGGCAGGCCCTCTGGGGCCAACGTCCTGACTTTC.

The V and J genes are TRBV7-9 and TRBJ1-1, with 8 bases aligning to TRBD1. Trimming took 8 bases from V and 7 from J; bases not matched to a gene: 18. This CDR3 region has 16 residues. Looked up from germline, CDR1 is SEHNR and CDR2 is FQNEAQ (reference sequence). This chain's CDR3 is CASYPPGVGQGREAFF. Here the CDR3 DNA reads TGTGCCAGCTACCCTCCCGGGGTTGGACAGGGCCGTGAAGCTTTCTTT.

The CDR3 loop reads CASSNWDFTRTHNEQFF. The DNA of the CDR3 is TGTGCCAGCAGCAATTGGGACTTCACTAGAACACACAATGAGCAGTTCTTC. V usage is TRBV21-1 and J usage is TRBJ2-1; the DNA was not compared with TRBD2, the D call given in the table. TRBV21-1 is a documented pseudogene. The CDR3 loop spans 17 amino acids.

The chain carries TRBV4-2 and TRBJ1-5; D unresolved. Trimming took 8 bases from V and 2 from J, leaving 13 bases between them. CDR3 length equals 14 residues. Looked up from germline, CDR1 is LGHNA and CDR2 is YNFKEQ. This CDR3 reads CASSKMSGNQPQHF. The DNA of the CDR3 is TGTGCCAGCTCTAAGATGAGTGGCAATCAGCCCCAGCATTTT.

The rearrangement uses TRBV4-1 and TRBJ1-6; D is unclear. The CDR3 sequence is 18 residues long. V lost 0 bases, J lost 0 bases, and 12 bases lay in between. Per the germline V gene, CDR1 is MGHRA and CDR2 is YSYEKL. CDR3 residues: CASSQEVGQSSYNSPLHF. The CDR3 DNA follows: TGCGCCAGCAGCCAAGAGGTCGGCCAAAGCTCCTATAATTCACCCCTCCACTTT.

The count of this clone is one. The V call is TRBV10-3, the J call TRBJ1-2; weak D call: TRBD1 (6 bases). This CDR3 contains 15 residues. Germline CDR1 reads ENHRY; CDR2 reads SYGVKD. V lost 4 bases and J lost 4, with 16 bases in between. Here the CDR3 reads CAISVAGDFGYGYTF. The CDR3 DNA sequence: TGTGCCATCAGTGTCGCAGGGGATTTCGGCTATGGCTACACCTTC.

The V and J genes are TRBV9 and TRBJ1-1; D remains unclear. There are 16 residues in the CDR3. From germline, CDR1 is SGDLS and CDR2 YYNGEE. V lost 0 bases and J 2 bases, leaving 14 bases between the germline ends. CDR3 amino acids: CASSVGPKGFNTEAFF. The CDR3 coding sequence is TGTGCCAGCAGCGTAGGCCCCAAAGGGTTTAACACTGAAGCTTTCTTT.

The chain combines TRBV28 with TRBJ1-1, with 7 bases identical to TRBD1. Looked up from germline, CDR1 is MDHEN and CDR2 is SYDVKM. There are 14 residues in the CDR3. V lost 8 bases to trimming and J lost 0 bases; unmatched junction nucleotides: 6. Written as DNA, the CDR3 is TGTGCCAGCGGGGAGGGGGCAATGAACACTGAAGCTTTCTTT. Amino acids: CASGEGAMNTEAFF. The full variable domain, in which reference TRBV28 and TRBJ1-1 provide the parts outside the CDR3, is DVKVTQSSRYLVKRTGEKVFLECVQDMDHENMFWYRQDPGLGLRLIYFSYDVKMKEKGDIPEGYSVSREKKERFSLILESASTNQTSMYLCASGEGAMNTEAFFGQGTRLTVV.

The CDR3 spells CASSRPGQGLTEAFF. Written as DNA, the CDR3 is TGTGCCAGCAGTCGACCTGGACAGGGATTAACTGAAGCTTTCTTT. This chain links TRBV6-1 with TRBJ1-1, with TRBD1 matching over 8 bases. The V gene's germline CDR1 is MNHNS and CDR2 SASEGT. The CDR3 spans 15 residues. J was trimmed by 5 bases and V by 5 bases; bases with no gene match: 10.

The rearrangement uses TRBV4-2 and TRBJ2-3, with 7 nucleotides matching TRBD1. Trimming cost V 4 bases and J 4 bases; bases outside gene matches: 8. Germline CDR1 LGHNA, CDR2 YNFKEQ. There are 15 residues in the CDR3. Here the CDR3 reads CASSRNSGGADTQYF. DNA of the CDR3: TGTGCCAGCAGCCGAAATTCAGGGGGTGCAGATACGCAGTATTTT.

The genes are TRBV28 and TRBJ1-5; 7 bases are shared with TRBD1. Looked up from germline, CDR1 is MDHEN and CDR2 is SYDVKM. Trimming removed 5 bases from V and 5 bases from J; junction bases left unmatched: 9. This CDR3 has 15 amino acids. The chain's CDR3 is CASSPLDRADQPQHF. DNA of the CDR3: TGTGCCAGCAGTCCCCTTGACAGGGCCGATCAGCCCCAGCATTTT.

DNA for the CDR3: TGTGCCAGCAGCTTAGTGCAGGGGGTAGATACGCAGTATTTT. Encoded protein: CASSLVQGVDTQYF. V is TRBV7-2 and J is TRBJ2-3, with 7 bases matching TRBD1. The CDR3 has 14 amino acids. Germline V gene data show CDR1 as SGHTA and CDR2 as FQGNSA. J was trimmed by 5 bases and V by 1 base; bases with no gene match: 3.

The chain links TRBV5-1 to TRBJ1-1; D gene uncertain. The CDR3 extends over 14 amino acids. The germline gives CDR1 SGHRS, CDR2 YFSETQ. V was cut by 0 bases and J by 1 base, with 7 bases left in between. The CDR3, as DNA: TGCGCCAGCAGCTTGGAACAGCAGAACACTGAAGCTTTCTTT. Translating it yields CASSLEQQNTEAFF.

This chain joins TRBV19 and TRBJ1-2; 8 nucleotides agree with TRBD1. The trim removed 8 bases at V and 5 bases at J, leaving 10 bases unmatched. CDR3 length: 14 amino acids. The germline V gene has CDR1 LNHDA and CDR2 SQIVND (reference sequence). The CDR3 region has the DNA TGTGCCAGTGGGGACAGGCCTCATCTTTATGGCTACACCTTC. Protein: CASGDRPHLYGYTF.

V usage is TRBV9 and J usage is TRBJ2-3; TRBD1 agrees at 9 bases. CDR3 size: 17 residues. V trimming: 4 bases; J trimming: 3 bases; junction bases outside the gene matches: 12. Germline CDR1 is SGDLS and CDR2 is YYNGEE. In DNA, the CDR3 is TGTGCCAGCAGCCCCCGGACAGGGGCAATGAGTACAGATACGCAGTATTTT. Encoded protein: CASSPRTGAMSTDTQYF.

This chain joins TRBV7-9 and TRBJ1-2, with TRBD1 as a possible D gene (5 bases). The germline V gene has CDR1 SEHNR and CDR2 FQNEAQ (reference sequence). Trimming took 7 bases from V and 8 from J, leaving 23 bases between them. The CDR3 has 15 residues. CDR3 in DNA: TGTGCCAGCAACTCCGATTGGGGCCAGACTTGGGGCTACACCTTC. It specifies CASNSDWGQTWGYTF.

This clone was seen only a few times. The chain couples TRBV5-5 to TRBJ1-1; a weak D match, TRBD1 (6 bases). With 4 bases removed from V and 6 bases from J, the gap between germline ends came to 16 bases. This CDR3 contains 14 residues. Germline V gene lookup returns CDR1 SGHKS and CDR2 YYEKEE (reference sequence). The CDR3 loop is CASSIYREEAEAFF. DNA for the CDR3: TGTGCCAGCAGCATATACAGGGAAGAGGCTGAAGCTTTCTTT.

The genes are TRBV9 and TRBJ2-1; TRBD2 matches at 14 bases. The CDR3 contains 20 residues. Germline-derived CDR1 and CDR2 are SGDLS and YYNGEE. Losses at the gene ends were 4 bases for V and 1 base for J; bases not matched to a gene: 13. CDR3 nucleotide sequence: TGTGCCAGCAGCCCCCCCACCGGGACTAGCGGGAGAGAGTCCTACAATGAGCAGTTCTTC. Translated, it gives CASSPPTGTSGRESYNEQFF.

V gene TRBV5-3 combines with J gene TRBJ2-3; D is possibly TRBD1 (5 bases). TRBV5-3 is marked as an open reading frame, function uncertain. CDR3 length: 14 residues. V dropped 1 base and J dropped 6 bases, with 12 bases sitting between them. CDR3 loop: CARSLTGPRDTQYF. Here the CDR3 DNA reads TGTGCCAGAAGCTTGACAGGACCTAGGGATACGCAGTATTTT.

The J gene is TRBJ2-1, the V gene TRBV6-1; D is ambiguous. This CDR3 contains 11 residues. V was trimmed by 6 bases and J by 8 bases, leaving 8 bases between them. CDR1 is MNHNS and CDR2 is SASEGT in the germline V gene. The CDR3: CASRRQDEQFF. In DNA, the CDR3 is TGTGCCAGCAGGAGGCAGGATGAGCAGTTCTTC.

In this sample, this clone turned up a few times. The genes are TRBV5-4 and TRBJ1-1; D gene ambiguous. Germline V gene lookup returns CDR1 SGHNT and CDR2 YYREEE (reference sequence). V was trimmed by 1 base and J by 1 base, leaving 8 bases between them. This CDR3 comprises 14 residues. The CDR3 coding sequence is TGTGCCAGCAGCTTGAATGAGCCGAACACTGAAGCTTTCTTT. Its translation is CASSLNEPNTEAFF.